This TCR beta chain originates from a study of blood T cell repertoires in COVID-19. Study-level background: Donors in the United States, Italy and Spain gave samples during acute or convalescent COVID-19. From T cells, B-cell-depleted T cells, or PBMCs came the material, which was cDNA or gDNA.

In the authors' methods: Nucleated cell number was recorded as an estimate derived from reference gene primer amplification. Clones were sequenced by immunoSEQ multiplex PCR, and TCRdb holds only the in-frame ones, with some missing. That table is the source of V, J and clone size, and D and trimming were worked out from the DNA. The data hold approximately 78,000 clones, with around 78% observed a single time. V shed 2 bases, J shed 2 bases, and the junction held 7 bases outside the gene matches. This CDR3 contains 15 residues. The germline V gene encodes CDR1 SGHRS and CDR2 YFSETQ. The sequenced sample was peripheral blood. The receptor was derived from a woman older than 75 with acute or convalescent COVID-19. The chain combines TRBV5-1 with TRBJ2-7; 7 bases are shared with TRBD1. The CDR3 protein is CASSFGQAGAYEQYF. The CDR3 DNA reads as TGCGCCAGCAGCTTTGGACAGGCTGGAGCCTACGAGCAGTACTTC.